The clone carrying this T cell receptor (beta chain) was picked up a small number of times. Antigen specificity is unknown. V lost 4 bases and J 2 bases, leaving 9 bases between the germline ends. Germline CDR1 is MDHEN and CDR2 is SYDVKM. The CDR3 has 15 residues. The data were taken from a study of CD8 T cells in ankylosing spondylitis. Notes on the study in general: Both synovial fluid and blood in reactive arthritis had previously been reported to carry some motif variants. For ankylosing spondylitis blood, a TCR beta motif of about eight highly homologous variants appeared characteristic. The clones that were linked to disease were reported to be significantly enriched in matched synovial fluid samples from ankylosing spondylitis patients.

Libraries of TCR beta came from quantitative 5'-RACE with molecular barcodes. MiXCR, applied by TCRdb to the 5' RACE reads, yields one record per CDR3 protein. Here the sample spans just over 300,000 distinct CDR3 sequences, about 20% being singletons. The sample taken for sequencing was blood, either unsorted or a sorted T cell fraction (not recorded which). The V call is TRBV28, the J call TRBJ1-6, with D hard to call. The origin of this receptor is a female donor with ankylosing spondylitis or in good health (not recorded which). The CDR3 region has the DNA TGTGCCAGCAGTTCCCCCGGGGCCTATAATTCACCCCTCCACTTT. Protein product: CASSSPGAYNSPLHF.